This T cell receptor (beta chain) originates from a study of neurological immune-mediated disorders. This clonotype came up many times. Its target is not known. V dropped 4 bases and J dropped 0; count of bases not matched to a gene: 10. This CDR3 is 17 amino acids long. The germline CDR1 and CDR2 sequences are SGHVS and FQNEAQ. Regarding the study as a whole: Levels of TCR clonal expansion peaked in HTLV-1-associated myelopathy and reached their lowest in multiple sclerosis, under those of healthy controls. The expanded clones of different subjects shared no CDR3 amino acid sequences (suggesting private repertoires in all groups).

With 10-nucleotide random UMIs, 5'RACE was used to make the cDNA. TCRdb called the 5' RACE reads again in MiXCR, with one record for every CDR3 protein. The top ten hold 0.95% to 1.5% of the sample, which has tens of thousands of distinct CDR3 sequences, about 13% seen once. What was sequenced was PBMCs. The sequence came from a female donor in good health. The chain employs TRBV7-8 and TRBJ2-5, with TRBD1 identical over 8 bases. CDR3 coding DNA: TGTGCCAGCAGCTCCAAGAGCCGGGACAGGTACCAAGAGACCCAGTACTTC. Translated, it gives CASSSKSRDRYQETQYF. Complete variable domain (other parts from reference TRBV7-8 and TRBJ2-5): GAGVSQSPRYKVAKRGQDVALRCDPISGHVSLFWYQQALGQGPEFLTYFQNEAQLDKSGLPSDRFFAERPEGSVSTLKIQRTQQEDSAVYLCASSSKSRDRYQETQYFGPGTRLLVL.